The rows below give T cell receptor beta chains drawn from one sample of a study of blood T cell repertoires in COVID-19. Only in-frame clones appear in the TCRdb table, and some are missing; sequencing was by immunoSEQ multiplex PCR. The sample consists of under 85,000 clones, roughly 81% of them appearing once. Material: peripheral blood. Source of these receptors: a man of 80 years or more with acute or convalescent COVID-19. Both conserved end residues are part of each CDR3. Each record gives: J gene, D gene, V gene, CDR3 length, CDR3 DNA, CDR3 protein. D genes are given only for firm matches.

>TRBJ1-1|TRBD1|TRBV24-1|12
TGTGCCACCAGTCAGGGGGGATCTGAAGCTTTCTTT
CATSQGGSEAFF
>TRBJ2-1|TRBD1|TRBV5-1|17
TGCGCCAGCAGCTTGGCCAGCCGGACAGGGCCCCACAATGAGCAGTTCTTC
CASSLASRTGPHNEQFF
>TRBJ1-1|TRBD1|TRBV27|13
TGTGCCAGCAGACTCACAGGGGACGCTGAAGCTTTCTTT
CASRLTGDAEAFF
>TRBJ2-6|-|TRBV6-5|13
TGTGCCAGCAGGGCTTCTGGGGCCAACGTCCTGACTTTC
CASRASGANVLTF
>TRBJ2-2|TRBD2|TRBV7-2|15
TGTGCCAGCAGCGTCATAGCGGGGAACACCGGGGAGCTGTTTTTT
CASSVIAGNTGELFF
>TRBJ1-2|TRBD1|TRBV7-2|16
TGTGCCAGCAGCCTTACCGGACAGGCTCCTAACTATGGCTACACCTTC
CASSLTGQAPNYGYTF
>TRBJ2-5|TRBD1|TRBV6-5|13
TGTGCCAGCAGAAACAGGGGGCCAGAGACCCAGTACTTC
CASRNRGPETQYF
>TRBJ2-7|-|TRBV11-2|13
TGTGCCAGCAGCTTAGGACAGCGCTACGAGCAGTACTTC
CASSLGQRYEQYF
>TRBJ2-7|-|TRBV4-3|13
TGCGCCAGCAGCCTAGCGACCGCCTACGAGCAGTACTTC
CASSLATAYEQYF
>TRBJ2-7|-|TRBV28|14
TGTGCCAGCAGAAAAGAACTAGGACCCTACGAGCAGTACTTC
CASRKELGPYEQYF